The 10 T cell receptor beta chains below come from one sample, sequenced in a study of shared clonotypes between healthy human individuals. Generated by immunoSEQ multiplex PCR, the TCRdb table keeps only in-frame clones and is missing some. The sample includes some 500,000 clones, 90% to 96% seen only once; the top ten take approximately 0.062%. Input material: naive CD4+ T cells sorted from blood. Regarding subset: CD45RA+ positively selected. The source of these receptors is a woman aged 30 to 39 in good health.

The J gene is TRBJ2-5, the V gene TRBV9; TRBD2 agrees at 11 bases. CDR3 size: 18 residues. CDR1 and CDR2 from the germline V gene are SGDLS and YYNGEE. J gave up 3 bases and V 4 bases, and 14 bases lay outside the gene matches. This chain's CDR3 is CASSSAGVPLAGEETQYF. CDR3 coding DNA: TGTGCCAGCAGCTCAGCAGGGGTCCCACTAGCGGGAGAAGAGACCCAGTACTTC.

The chain has TRBV30 and TRBJ2-5; 11 bases agree with TRBD2. The assigned J gene may be wrong: the sequence end matches TRBJ2-7 better. This CDR3 contains 17 residues. Germline V gene data show CDR1 as GTSNPN and CDR2 as SVGIG (reference sequence). The CDR3 DNA is TGTGCCTGGAGGGGCAGGGGACTAGCGGACTCGTCCTACGAGCAGTACTTC. It codes for CAWRGRGLADSSYEQYF.

This clone came up once. The chain couples TRBV27 to TRBJ2-7; D ambiguous. The V gene lost 1 base and the J gene lost 4 bases, with 11 bases spanning the gap. CDR3 length: 14 residues. Per germline, CDR1 MNHEY and CDR2 SMNVEV (reference sequence). The CDR3 protein is CASSLFGGKYEQYF. The CDR3 DNA is TGTGCCAGCAGTTTATTTGGCGGAAAGTACGAGCAGTACTTC.

The chain links TRBV6-6 to TRBJ2-4, with D possibly TRBD1 on 6 matching bases. V dropped 5 bases and J dropped 0 bases, with 14 bases sitting between them. Germline V gene sequence: CDR1 MNHNY, CDR2 SVGAGI (reference sequence). The CDR3 sequence is 16 residues long. The CDR3, as DNA: TGTGCCAGCAGTGCGCCGGGACACCCAGCCAAAAACATTCAGTACTTC. Amino acid sequence: CASSAPGHPAKNIQYF.

The chain couples TRBV19 to TRBJ2-3, with TRBD2 matching 12 bases. With V trimmed by 3 bases and J by 2 bases, 6 bases remained unmatched. This CDR3 region has 17 residues. CDR1 LNHDA and CDR2 SQIVND come from the germline V gene (reference sequence). CDR3 protein: CASSIRGLAGDTDTQYF. The DNA of the CDR3 is TGTGCCAGTAGTATTAGGGGACTAGCGGGTGACACAGATACGCAGTATTTT.

The chain combines TRBV5-1 with TRBJ2-1; no clear D gene. Germline V CDR1 and CDR2: SGHRS, YFSETQ. This CDR3 spans 11 amino acids. The germline V and J ends were trimmed by 5 bases and 7 bases, with 7 bases remaining between them. CDR3 protein: CASSSANEQFF. The CDR3 DNA is TGCGCCAGCAGTTCGGCTAATGAGCAGTTCTTC. Drawing the rest from reference TRBV5-1 and TRBJ2-1, the complete variable domain is KAGVTQTPRYLIKTRGQQVTLSCSPISGHRSVSWYQQTPGQGLQFLFEYFSETQRNKGNFPGRFSGRQFSNSRSEMNVSTLELGDSALYLCASSSANEQFFGPGTRLTVL.

The chain uses TRBV5-1 and TRBJ2-7, with D perhaps TRBD2 (5 bases). Germline assignment: CDR1 SGHRS and CDR2 YFSETQ. The V end was cut by 2 bases, the J end by 6 bases, with 15 bases between. The CDR3 contains 14 residues. CDR3 protein: CASSFGESYSEQYF. CDR3 bases: TGCGCCAGCAGCTTCGGGGAGAGCTACTCCGAGCAGTACTTC.

The rearrangement links TRBV28 to TRBJ2-3; 8 bases match TRBD1. V dropped 7 bases and J dropped 1; count of bases not matched to a gene: 4. Germline V gene sequence: CDR1 MDHEN, CDR2 SYDVKM. The CDR3 has 14 amino acids. CDR3 DNA sequence: TGTGCCAGCAAGCCGGGACAGGGCACAGATACGCAGTATTTT. Amino acid sequence: CASKPGQGTDTQYF.

The gene calls are TRBV5-6 and TRBJ2-5; 9 nucleotides align to TRBD1. With the DNA end fitting TRBJ2-7 better, the J assignment may be wrong. The CDR3 is 15 amino acids. CDR1 and CDR2 from the germline V gene are SGHDT and YYEEEE. The CDR3: CASSLSGTGSYEQYF. As DNA, the CDR3 is TGTGCCAGCAGCTTGAGCGGGACAGGGTCCTACGAGCAGTACTTC.

The V gene is TRBV14, the J gene TRBJ2-3; 10 bases map to TRBD2. Germline CDR1 SGHDN, CDR2 FVKESK. Trimming cost V 2 bases and J 6 bases; bases outside gene matches: 5. The CDR3 contains 15 residues. The CDR3 DNA sequence: TGTGCCAGCAGCCAACGTCTAGCGGGAGCTGATACGCAGTATTTT. Translating gives CASSQRLAGADTQYF.